This entry lists 21 T cell receptor beta chains sequenced from one sample in a study of cytotoxic CD8 clonotypes in ibrutinib-treated CLL. Clones were sequenced by immunoSEQ multiplex PCR, and TCRdb holds only the in-frame ones, with some missing. This repertoire shows fewer than 400,000 clones, roughly 71% found once; its top ten account for roughly 6.7%. The sample in question was PBMCs, obtained after 36 months of ibrutinib treatment. All receptors derive from a human donor with chronic lymphocytic leukemia.

The genes are TRBV7-3 and TRBJ2-3; 7 bases align to TRBD1. The germline V gene has CDR1 SGHTA and CDR2 FQGTGA. The CDR3 length is 14 residues. With V trimmed by 4 bases and J by 4 bases, 5 bases remained unmatched. The DNA of the CDR3 is TGTGCCAGCAGCTCGACAGGGCTGGCAGATACGCAGTATTTT. Translation gives CASSSTGLADTQYF.

This clone came up a few times. The chain combines TRBV29-1 with TRBJ1-2; unclear D gene. Trimming shortened V by 4 bases and J by 2 bases, and 8 bases separated the two germline ends. Per the germline V gene, CDR1 is SQVTM and CDR2 is ANQGSEA. The CDR3 loop spans 12 amino acids. The DNA of the CDR3 is TGCAGCGTTGCCGACGGGAACTATGGCTACACCTTC. Protein: CSVADGNYGYTF.

The rearrangement links TRBV9 to TRBJ1-2, with 10 positions matching TRBD1. The germline CDR1 and CDR2 sequences are SGDLS and YYNGEE. There are 15 residues in the CDR3. V shed 0 bases, J shed 7 bases, and the junction held 6 bases outside the gene matches. Here the CDR3 DNA reads TGTGCCAGCAGCGTAGTCAGGACAGGGGGATTTGGCTACACCTTC. Its translation is CASSVVRTGGFGYTF.

The chain links TRBV29-1 to TRBJ1-2; maybe TRBD1 (6 bases). Germline values: CDR1 SQVTM, CDR2 ANQGSEA. CDR3 length equals 14 residues. Written as DNA, the CDR3 is TGCAGTGGCCTCCAAGGACAGCCTAACTATGGCTACACCTTC. The encoded protein is CSGLQGQPNYGYTF.

The chain uses TRBV11-2 and TRBJ2-1; D uncertain. Germline CDR1 is SGHAT and CDR2 is FQNNGV. The CDR3 is 14 amino acids. The V gene lost 3 bases and the J gene lost 3 bases, with 9 bases spanning the gap. CDR3 region: CASSFRGFYNEQFF. The CDR3 DNA reads as TGTGCCAGCAGCTTTCGTGGGTTCTACAATGAGCAGTTCTTC.

This rearrangement joins TRBV6-5 to TRBJ1-5; 7 nucleotides agree with TRBD1. Trimming cost V 10 bases and J 7 bases; bases outside gene matches: 10. This CDR3 spans 13 amino acids. CDR1 MNHEY and CDR2 SVGAGI come from the germline V gene. The CDR3 loop is CATATGVNQPQHF. In nucleotides, the CDR3 is TGTGCCACCGCAACAGGGGTTAACCAGCCCCAGCATTTT.

The chain carries TRBV9 and TRBJ1-4, with 10 bases lining up with TRBD1. The J segment lost 7 bases and the V segment lost 0 bases, leaving 3 bases of the junction unmatched. This CDR3 spans 15 amino acids. Germline CDR1 is SGDLS and CDR2 is YYNGEE. The CDR3 spells CASSVGWTGGEKLFF. The DNA for the CDR3 is TGTGCCAGCAGCGTAGGCTGGACAGGGGGTGAAAAACTGTTTTTT. Supplemented by reference TRBV9 and TRBJ1-4, the full variable domain reads DSGVTQTPKHLITATGQRVTLRCSPRSGDLSVYWYQQSLDQGLQFLIQYYNGEERAKGNILERFSAQQFPDLHSELNLSSLELGDSALYFCASSVGWTGGEKLFFGSGTQLSVL.

This chain connects TRBV28 to TRBJ1-2, with D maybe TRBD1 (5 bases). The V end was cut by 7 bases, the J end by 4 bases, with 31 bases between. The CDR3 has 19 amino acids. Germline V lookup: CDR1 MDHEN, CDR2 SYDVKM. CDR3 region: CASTPRLVLTGAEGYGYTF. CDR3 bases: TGTGCCAGCACCCCTCGGTTGGTCCTTACCGGGGCCGAAGGCTATGGCTACACCTTC.

The genes are TRBV2 and TRBJ1-4; D is possibly TRBD1 (5 bases). CDR3 length equals 13 residues. Germline V gives CDR1 SNHLY, CDR2 FYNNEI. V shed 3 bases and J shed 7 bases, with 9 bases lying between them. The chain's CDR3 is CASSDGAAEKLFF. The CDR3 DNA reads TGTGCCAGCAGTGATGGGGCGGCTGAAAAACTGTTTTTT.

In this sample, this clone turned up a few times. The gene calls are TRBV10-1 and TRBJ1-1, with 8 bases fitting TRBD1. The CDR3 has 13 amino acids. V shed 10 bases and J 4 bases; nucleotides not matched to a gene: 8. Germline CDR1 is WNHNN and CDR2 is SYGVQD (reference sequence). The CDR3 loop is CATSLRGPTEAFF. Here the CDR3 DNA reads TGCGCCACCAGCCTCAGGGGGCCCACTGAAGCTTTCTTT.

This chain joins TRBV5-1 and TRBJ1-1; 7 nucleotides agree with TRBD1. The CDR3 covers 15 residues. Trimming removed 0 bases from V and 2 bases from J; junction bases left unmatched: 4. CDR1 and CDR2 from the germline V gene are SGHRS and YFSETQ. The CDR3: CASSLVRGLNTEAFF. For the CDR3, the DNA is TGCGCCAGCAGCTTGGTTAGGGGGCTTAACACTGAAGCTTTCTTT.

The chain has TRBV29-1 and TRBJ1-1, with a tentative D call TRBD1 (5 bases). Per germline, CDR1 SQVTM and CDR2 ANQGSEA. The CDR3 is 12 residues long. Trimming removed 4 bases from V and 4 bases from J, with 10 bases in between. The CDR3 protein is CSVGDPGTEAFF. DNA for the CDR3: TGCAGCGTTGGGGACCCTGGCACTGAAGCTTTCTTT.

This clone was seen more than once but under ten times. The rearrangement joins TRBV7-3 to TRBJ2-1; the match to TRBD2 covers 12 bases. V lost 4 bases, J lost 16 bases, and 8 bases stayed unmatched. CDR3 size: 13 residues. The V gene's germline CDR1 is SGHTA and CDR2 FQGTGA. CDR3: CASSSRTSGEHFF. CDR3 sequence (DNA): TGTGCCAGCAGCTCGCGGACTAGCGGGGAACATTTCTTC.

In its sample, this clone was seen a few times. The chain uses TRBV13 and TRBJ2-5; the D is unclear. V lost 7 bases, J lost 5 bases, and 17 bases lay in between. The germline gives CDR1 PRHDT, CDR2 FYEKMQ (reference sequence). The CDR3 sequence is 14 residues long. CDR3 amino acids: CASTEFRLQETQYF. The CDR3 DNA follows: TGTGCCAGCACCGAATTCAGACTGCAGGAGACCCAGTACTTC. The full variable domain, in which reference TRBV13 and TRBJ2-5 provide the parts outside the CDR3, is AAGVIQSPRHLIKEKRETATLKCYPIPRHDTVYWYQQGPGQDPQFLISFYEKMQSDKGSIPDRFSAQQFSDYHSELNMSSLELGDSALYFCASTEFRLQETQYFGPGTRLLVL.

As DNA, the CDR3 is TGCGCCAGCAGCTCCCCCGGGACTAGCGATTTTACAGATACGCAGTATTTT. Amino acids: CASSSPGTSDFTDTQYF. The rearrangement links TRBV5-1 to TRBJ2-3; 10 positions match TRBD2. The germline CDR1 and CDR2 sequences are SGHRS and YFSETQ. There are 17 residues in the CDR3. V was pared by 3 bases and J by 3 bases, with 10 bases of the junction left unmatched.

This clone was found a few times. This chain uses TRBV5-4 with TRBJ2-3; D is unresolved. This CDR3 contains 14 residues. V dropped 0 bases and J dropped 6 bases, with 11 bases sitting between them. Germline CDR1 SGHNT, CDR2 YYREEE (reference sequence). In nucleotides, the CDR3 is TGTGCCAGCAGCTTGGTGGTGAACCCCGATACGCAGTATTTT. It encodes CASSLVVNPDTQYF.

The chain links TRBV7-8 to TRBJ1-1; D is ambiguous. This CDR3 spans 13 amino acids. Germline loops: CDR1 SGHVS, CDR2 FQNEAQ. V gave up 6 bases and J gave up 0 bases, with 8 bases separating them. CDR3 sequence: CASRLTLNTEAFF. The CDR3 DNA is TGTGCCAGCAGGTTGACATTGAACACTGAAGCTTTCTTT. Combining the CDR3 with reference TRBV7-8 and TRBJ1-1 gives the whole variable domain GAGVSQSPRYKVAKRGQDVALRCDPISGHVSLFWYQQALGQGPEFLTYFQNEAQLDKSGLPSDRFFAERPEGSVSTLKIQRTQQEDSAVYLCASRLTLNTEAFFGQGTRLTVV.

V and J are TRBV7-7 and TRBJ2-1; the match to TRBD1 covers 11 bases. Trimming removed 2 bases from V and 9 bases from J; junction bases left unmatched: 3. In germline, CDR1 is SSHAT, CDR2 FNYEAQ (reference sequence). The length of the CDR3 is 14 residues. The CDR3 nucleotides are TGTGCCAGCAGCTTACGGACAGGGGGCGGTGAGCAGTTCTTC. Amino acid sequence: CASSLRTGGGEQFF.

The J gene is TRBJ2-2, the V gene TRBV2; maybe TRBD2 (6 bases). V lost 7 bases and J lost 3, with 12 bases in between. The CDR3 runs 14 residues. Per the germline V gene, CDR1 is SNHLY and CDR2 is FYNNEI. CDR3 sequence (DNA): TGTGCCAGCACGGCGTGGAGGGACACCGGGGAGCTGTTTTTT. The encoded protein is CASTAWRDTGELFF. Filled out from reference TRBV2 and TRBJ2-2, the complete variable domain reads EPEVTQTPSHQVTQMGQEVILRCVPISNHLYFYWYRQILGQKVEFLVSFYNNEISEKSEIFDDQFSVERPDGSNFTLKIRSTKLEDSAMYFCASTAWRDTGELFFGEGSRLTVL.

The CDR3 loop reads CASSPAGTSYEQYF. For the CDR3, the DNA is TGTGCCAGCAGCCCGGCCGGGACCTCCTACGAGCAGTACTTC. The chain employs TRBV7-2 and TRBJ2-7; the D call may be TRBD1 or TRBD2 (5 bases each). V was shortened by 5 bases and J by 0 bases, with 11 bases between the two germline ends. CDR3 length equals 14 residues. CDR1 is SGHTA, CDR2 FQGNSA, per germline. Together with reference TRBV7-2 and TRBJ2-7, the CDR3 gives the full variable domain: GAGVSQSPSNKVTEKGKDVELRCDPISGHTALYWYRQSLGQGLEFLIYFQGNSAPDKSGLPSDRFSAERTGGSVSTLTIQRTQQEDSAVYLCASSPAGTSYEQYFGPGTRLTVT.

This rearrangement joins TRBV28 to TRBJ2-3, with TRBD1 matching over 11 bases. The CDR3 length is 20 residues. J was trimmed by 2 bases and V by 5 bases; bases with no gene match: 18. Germline CDR1 is MDHEN and CDR2 is SYDVKM. The CDR3 DNA is TGTGCCAGCAGTCCTTTCCTCCCTCGGACAGGGGGCCGGACCACAGATACGCAGTATTTT. It is translated as CASSPFLPRTGGRTTDTQYF.